One sample yielded the 10 T cell receptor beta chains listed below, sequenced in a study of blood T cell repertoires in COVID-19. Only in-frame clones appear in the TCRdb table, and some are missing; sequencing was by immunoSEQ multiplex PCR. The sample lists approximately 140,000 clones, roughly 90% seen once, with more than 1% in the top ten. The sequenced sample consisted of PBMCs or T cells enriched from blood (not recorded which). The receptors originated from a woman in her thirties with acute COVID-19.

The chain carries TRBV9 and TRBJ2-3; D not resolved. Trimming removed 0 bases from V and 3 bases from J, with 5 bases in between. The CDR3 extends over 13 amino acids. The germline V gene encodes CDR1 SGDLS and CDR2 YYNGEE. This CDR3 is CASSVVQTDTQYF. As DNA, the CDR3 is TGTGCCAGCAGCGTAGTCCAAACAGATACGCAGTATTTT.

CDR3 DNA: TGTGCCACCTACGACAGTTACGAGCAGTACTTC. This encodes CATYDSYEQYF. This chain joins TRBV28 and TRBJ2-7, with D maybe TRBD1 (5 bases). Per germline, CDR1 MDHEN and CDR2 SYDVKM. CDR3 size: 11 residues. V lost 10 bases to trimming and J lost 4 bases, with 11 bases between them.

The chain recombines TRBV7-2 with TRBJ2-3, with TRBD2 matching 7 bases. This CDR3 is 17 amino acids long. V shed 5 bases and J 2 bases; nucleotides not matched to a gene: 13. Germline V gives CDR1 SGHTA, CDR2 FQGNSA. The CDR3 is CASSADLAEALTDTQYF. The CDR3 DNA sequence: TGTGCCAGCAGCGCCGACCTAGCGGAGGCTCTCACAGATACGCAGTATTTT.

The genes are TRBV7-2 and TRBJ1-5; 8 positions match TRBD1. The length of the CDR3 is 15 residues. Per the germline V gene, CDR1 is SGHTA and CDR2 is FQGNSA. Trimming cost V 2 bases and J 6 bases; bases outside gene matches: 6. CDR3: CASSLQGAKSQPQHF. In DNA, the CDR3 is TGTGCCAGCAGCTTACAGGGGGCGAAGAGTCAGCCCCAGCATTTT.

The chain has TRBV28 and TRBJ2-7; tentative D call: TRBD1 (6 bases). Germline V lookup: CDR1 MDHEN, CDR2 SYDVKM. This CDR3 has 14 residues. V was clipped by 7 bases and J by 5 bases, with 18 bases between them. DNA of the CDR3: TGTGCCAGCATACCGTGGACTGGGGGCAACGAGCAGTACTTC. This gives the protein CASIPWTGGNEQYF.

The chain has TRBV7-8 and TRBJ2-5; D call uncertain. From germline, CDR1 is SGHVS and CDR2 FQNEAQ. The CDR3 covers 12 residues. Trimming cost V 5 bases and J 5 bases, with 9 bases left between them. CDR3 DNA: TGTGCCAGCAGCCGCTCTTCCGAGACCCAGTACTTC. Protein: CASSRSSETQYF.

This sequence joins TRBV5-1 and TRBJ1-1, with a weak D call TRBD1 (6 bases). The CDR3 runs 14 residues. Trimming stripped 4 bases from V and 3 bases from J, with 13 bases between. Germline values: CDR1 SGHRS, CDR2 YFSETQ. CDR3 sequence: CASSPGEWDTEAFF. The CDR3 nucleotides are TGCGCCAGCAGCCCAGGGGAGTGGGACACTGAAGCTTTCTTT.

The genes are TRBV30 and TRBJ1-1; D remains unclear. The CDR3 totals 13 residues. V lost 2 bases and J lost 2, with 9 bases in between. From germline, CDR1 is GTSNPN and CDR2 SVGIG (reference sequence). CDR3 region: CAWSRISNTEAFF. The CDR3 region has the DNA TGTGCCTGGAGTCGAATTAGTAACACTGAAGCTTTCTTT.

The rearrangement uses TRBV30 and TRBJ2-7; D is unclear. Germline CDR1 is GTSNPN and CDR2 is SVGIG (reference sequence). V lost 3 bases to trimming and J lost 4 bases, with 10 bases between them. The CDR3 runs 12 residues. The CDR3 protein is CAWRSVWYEQYF. In DNA form, the CDR3 reads TGTGCCTGGAGGTCGGTGTGGTACGAGCAGTACTTC.

This clone was detected only a few times. The chain uses TRBV6-1 and TRBJ1-6, with D unclear. The CDR3 extends over 14 amino acids. Trimming removed 3 bases from V and 5 bases from J, with 8 bases in between. Germline loops: CDR1 MNHNS, CDR2 SASEGT. The CDR3 spells CASSEKEDNSPLHF. The CDR3, as DNA: TGTGCCAGCAGTGAGAAAGAGGATAATTCACCCCTCCACTTT.